This T cell receptor beta chain derives from a study of control samples from healthy donors and cancer patients. Data came from immunoSEQ multiplex PCR; TCRdb stores just in-frame clones and leaves some out. The table lists about 85,000 clones, approximately 89% of them singletons. This clone was counted a few times. The CDR3 has 15 residues. V lost 1 base and J lost 6, with 13 bases in between. Germline assignment: CDR1 MGHRA and CDR2 YSYEKL. The sequencing sample was made of blood. This sequence was found in a man aged 50 to 59 in good health. The chain couples TRBV4-1 to TRBJ2-1; D perhaps matches TRBD2 (6 bases). As DNA, the CDR3 is TGCGCCAGCAGCCAAGTGGGCGGGGTGGGCAATGAGCAGTTCTTC. Encoded protein: CASSQVGGVGNEQFF.